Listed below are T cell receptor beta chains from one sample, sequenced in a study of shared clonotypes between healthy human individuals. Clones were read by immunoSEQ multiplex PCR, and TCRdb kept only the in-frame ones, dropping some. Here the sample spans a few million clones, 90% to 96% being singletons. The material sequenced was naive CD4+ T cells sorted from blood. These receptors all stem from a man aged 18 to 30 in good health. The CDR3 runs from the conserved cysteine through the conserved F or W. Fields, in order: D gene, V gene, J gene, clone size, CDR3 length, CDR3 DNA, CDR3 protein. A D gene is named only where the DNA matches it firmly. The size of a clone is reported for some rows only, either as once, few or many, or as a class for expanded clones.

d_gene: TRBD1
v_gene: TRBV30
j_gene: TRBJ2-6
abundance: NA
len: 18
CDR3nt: TGTGCCTGGGGGAGAGGGGGCAAAGGTCTCTCTGGGGCCAACGTCCTGACTTTC
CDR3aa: CAWGRGGKGLSGANVLTF

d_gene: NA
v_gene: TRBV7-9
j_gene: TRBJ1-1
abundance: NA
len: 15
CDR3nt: TGTGCCAGCAGCCCCGTGGGGAGGGCGAGGACTGAAGCTTTCTTT
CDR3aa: CASSPVGRARTEAFF

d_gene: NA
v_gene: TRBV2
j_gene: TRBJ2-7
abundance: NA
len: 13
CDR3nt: TGTGCCCATACGGGGGTGGACCCCTACGAGCAGTACTTC
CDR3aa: CAHTGVDPYEQYF

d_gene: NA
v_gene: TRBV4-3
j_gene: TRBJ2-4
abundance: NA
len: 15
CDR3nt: TGCGCCAGCAGCCAAGATCGTCCGGGCGGAAACATTCAGTACTTC
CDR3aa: CASSQDRPGGNIQYF

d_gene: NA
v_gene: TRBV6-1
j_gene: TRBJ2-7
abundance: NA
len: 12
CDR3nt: TGTGCCAGCAGTGAAAGTTACTACGAGCAGTACTTC
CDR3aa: CASSESYYEQYF

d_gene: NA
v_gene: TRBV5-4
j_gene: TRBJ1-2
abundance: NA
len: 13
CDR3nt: TGTGCCAGCAGCCCCCCGACAGGAACTGGCTACACCTTC
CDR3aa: CASSPPTGTGYTF

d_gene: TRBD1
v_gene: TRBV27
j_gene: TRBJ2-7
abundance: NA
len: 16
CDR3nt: TGTGCCAGCAGTGCCCTGGTAGGGACAGGGGGCTACGAGCAGTACTTC
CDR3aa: CASSALVGTGGYEQYF

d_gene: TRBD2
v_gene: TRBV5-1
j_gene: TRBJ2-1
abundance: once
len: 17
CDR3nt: TGCGCCAGCAGCCTCAGTAGGCGGGGGAGCTCCTACAATGAGCAGTTCTTC
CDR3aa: CASSLSRRGSSYNEQFF

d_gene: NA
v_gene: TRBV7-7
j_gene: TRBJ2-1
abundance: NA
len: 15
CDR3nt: TGTGCTAGCAGCCAGGGACTCCCAGGGTCCAATGAGCAGTTCTTC
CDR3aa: CASSQGLPGSNEQFF

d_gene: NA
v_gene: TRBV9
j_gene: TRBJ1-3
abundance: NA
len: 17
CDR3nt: TGTGCCAGCAGCGTAGAGCTACGGGTCGACTCTGGAAACACCATATATTTT
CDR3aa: CASSVELRVDSGNTIYF

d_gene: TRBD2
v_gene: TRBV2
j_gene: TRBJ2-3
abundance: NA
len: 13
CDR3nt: TGTGCCAGCAGTGGAACCGGACTAGGAATGCAGTATTTT
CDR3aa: CASSGTGLGMQYF

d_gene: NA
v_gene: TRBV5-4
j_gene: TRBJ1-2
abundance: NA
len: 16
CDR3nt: TGTGCCAGCAGCTTGGCCGCAGGCCTAGGGCCCTATGGCTACACCTTC
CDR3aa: CASSLAAGLGPYGYTF

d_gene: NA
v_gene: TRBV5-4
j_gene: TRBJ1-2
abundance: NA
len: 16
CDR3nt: TGTGCCAGCAGCTTGGGGGGTTTACAGAACACTATGGCTAACACCTTC
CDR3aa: CASSLGGLQNTMANTF

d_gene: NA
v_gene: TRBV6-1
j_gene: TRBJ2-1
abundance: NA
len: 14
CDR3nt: TGTGCCAGCCGCCGGGGTTGGGAATACAATGAGCAGTTCTTC
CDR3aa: CASRRGWEYNEQFF

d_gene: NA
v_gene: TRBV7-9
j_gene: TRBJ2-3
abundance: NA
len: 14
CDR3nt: TGTGCCAGCAGCTTAGGACTCAGCACAGATACGCAGTATTTT
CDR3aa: CASSLGLSTDTQYF

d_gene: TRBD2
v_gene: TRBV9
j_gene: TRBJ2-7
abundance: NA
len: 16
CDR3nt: TGTGCCAGCAGCGAGAGGGCGGCGGGAGGCACCTACGAGCAGTACTTC
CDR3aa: CASSERAAGGTYEQYF

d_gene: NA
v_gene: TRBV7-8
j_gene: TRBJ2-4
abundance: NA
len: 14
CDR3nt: TGTGCCAGCAGCTTAGCGGGGGTTAAAAACATTCAGTACTTC
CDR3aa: CASSLAGVKNIQYF

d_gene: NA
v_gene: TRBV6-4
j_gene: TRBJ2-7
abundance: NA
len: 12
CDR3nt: TGTGCCGGCCTAAACAGCTCCTACGAGCAGTACTTC
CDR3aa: CAGLNSSYEQYF

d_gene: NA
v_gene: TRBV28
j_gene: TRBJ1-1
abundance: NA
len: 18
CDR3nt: TGTGCCAGCAGCCCAGCCGGACGTGCAGGGGTGTTGGACACTGAAGCTTTCTTT
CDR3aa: CASSPAGRAGVLDTEAFF

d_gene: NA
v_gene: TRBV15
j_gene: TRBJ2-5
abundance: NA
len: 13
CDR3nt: TGTGCCACCAGCAGAGATAATTCGGAGACCCAGTACTTC
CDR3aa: CATSRDNSETQYF

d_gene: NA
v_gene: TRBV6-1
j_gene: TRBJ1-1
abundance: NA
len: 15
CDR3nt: TGTGCCAGCAGTGAAGGGGGCGCCGGGTTCACTGAAGCTTTCTTT
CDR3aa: CASSEGGAGFTEAFF

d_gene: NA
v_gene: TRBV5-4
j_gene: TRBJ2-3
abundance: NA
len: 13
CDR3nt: TGTGCCAGCAGCGTAGTACACGAGGATACGCAGTATTTT
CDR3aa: CASSVVHEDTQYF

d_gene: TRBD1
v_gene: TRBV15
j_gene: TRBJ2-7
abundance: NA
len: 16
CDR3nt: TGTGCCTCAATCATCTTCCGGGACAGGGGTTCCTACGAGCAGTACTTC
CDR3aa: CASIIFRDRGSYEQYF

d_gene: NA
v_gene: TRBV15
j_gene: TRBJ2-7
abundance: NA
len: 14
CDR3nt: TGTGCCACCAGCAGAGTCCCAATGGGGAACGAGCAGTACTTC
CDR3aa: CATSRVPMGNEQYF

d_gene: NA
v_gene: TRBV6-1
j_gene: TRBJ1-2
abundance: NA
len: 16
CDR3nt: TGTGCCAGCAGTGAAGCGCTAGTCGCAGGGCCAAGGGGCTACACCTTC
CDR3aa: CASSEALVAGPRGYTF

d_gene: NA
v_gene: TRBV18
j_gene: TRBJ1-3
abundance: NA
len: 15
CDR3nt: TGTGCCAGCTCTCTTTCGCGGACATCTGGAAACACCATATATTTT
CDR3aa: CASSLSRTSGNTIYF

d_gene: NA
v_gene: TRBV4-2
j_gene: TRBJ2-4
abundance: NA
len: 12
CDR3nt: TGTGCCAGCAGCCAAAGCTCGGGCATTCAGTACTTC
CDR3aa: CASSQSSGIQYF

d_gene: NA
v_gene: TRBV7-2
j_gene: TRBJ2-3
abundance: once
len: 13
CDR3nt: TGTGCCAGCGGGAGGACACTCACAGATACGCAGTATTTT
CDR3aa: CASGRTLTDTQYF

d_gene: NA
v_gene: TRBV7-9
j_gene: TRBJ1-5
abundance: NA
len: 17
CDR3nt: TGTGCCAGCAGCTTAGGTATGACACCGAGTAGCAATCAGCCCCAGCATTTT
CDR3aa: CASSLGMTPSSNQPQHF

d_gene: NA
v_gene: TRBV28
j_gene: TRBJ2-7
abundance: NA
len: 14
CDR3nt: TGTGCCAGCAGACCAACAGGGACTTTCCACGAGCAGTACTTC
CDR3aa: CASRPTGTFHEQYF

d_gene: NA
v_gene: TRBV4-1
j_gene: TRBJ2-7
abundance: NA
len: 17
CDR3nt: TGCGCCAGCAGCCCCCAAGGGTTTGCGGGAAGTCTCTACGAGCAGTACTTC
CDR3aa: CASSPQGFAGSLYEQYF

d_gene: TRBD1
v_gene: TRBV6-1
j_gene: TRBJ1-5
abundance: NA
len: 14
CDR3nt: TGTGCCAGCAGTCTAACAGGGGGCGTTCAGCCCCAGCATTTT
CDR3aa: CASSLTGGVQPQHF

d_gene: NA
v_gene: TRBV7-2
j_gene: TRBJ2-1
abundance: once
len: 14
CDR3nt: TGTGCCAGCAGCTTATTACGGGCGTACAATGAGCAGTTCTTC
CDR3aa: CASSLLRAYNEQFF

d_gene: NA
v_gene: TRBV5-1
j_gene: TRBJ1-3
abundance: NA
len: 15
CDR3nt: TGCGCCAGCAGCTCTGGGGGGAAGGCTGGAAACACCATATATTTT
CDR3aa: CASSSGGKAGNTIYF

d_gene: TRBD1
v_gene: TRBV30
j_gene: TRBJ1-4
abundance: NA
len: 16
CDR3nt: TGTGCCTGGAGTGACAGCCTGACAGGGGGCTATCAAAAACTGTTTTTT
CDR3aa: CAWSDSLTGGYQKLFF

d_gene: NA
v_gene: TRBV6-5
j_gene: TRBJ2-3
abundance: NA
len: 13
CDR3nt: TGTGCCAGCAGTTACTCACTGCATGAGACGCAGTATTTT
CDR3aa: CASSYSLHETQYF

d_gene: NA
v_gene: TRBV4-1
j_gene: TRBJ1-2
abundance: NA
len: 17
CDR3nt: TGCGCCAGCAGCCACGGGGACGGCTTAAGAGCTAACTATGGCTACACCTTC
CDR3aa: CASSHGDGLRANYGYTF

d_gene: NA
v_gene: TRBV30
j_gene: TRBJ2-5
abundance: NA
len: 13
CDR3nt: TGTGCCTGGAATCCGACGCTCACGGCGGCCCAGTACTTC
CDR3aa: CAWNPTLTAAQYF

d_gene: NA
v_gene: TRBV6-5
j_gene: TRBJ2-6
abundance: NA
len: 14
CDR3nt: TGTGCCAGCAGTCAGCCCTCTGGGGCCAACGTCCTGACTTTC
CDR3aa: CASSQPSGANVLTF

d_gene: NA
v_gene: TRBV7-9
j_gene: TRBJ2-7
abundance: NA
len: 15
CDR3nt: TGTGCCAGCAGCAGTAAACGGGCGACTAACTACGAGCAGTACTTC
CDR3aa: CASSSKRATNYEQYF

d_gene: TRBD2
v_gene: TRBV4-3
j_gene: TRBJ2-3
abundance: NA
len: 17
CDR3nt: TGCGCCAGCAGCCAAGATGTCGGAAGCGGGAGCGCAGATACGCAGTATTTT
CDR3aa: CASSQDVGSGSADTQYF

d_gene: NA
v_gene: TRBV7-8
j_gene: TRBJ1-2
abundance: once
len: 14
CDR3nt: TGTGCCAGCAGCTTAAAGGAGGGCTCCTATGGCTACACCTTC
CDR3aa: CASSLKEGSYGYTF

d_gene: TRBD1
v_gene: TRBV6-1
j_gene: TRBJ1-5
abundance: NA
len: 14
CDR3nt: TGTGCCAGCAGCGGACAGGGGGTTTATCAGCCCCAGCATTTT
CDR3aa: CASSGQGVYQPQHF

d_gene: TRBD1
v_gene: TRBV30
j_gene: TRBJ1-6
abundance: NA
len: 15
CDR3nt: TGTGCCTGGGGACAGGGGGGTTCCTATAATTCACCCCTCCACTTT
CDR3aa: CAWGQGGSYNSPLHF

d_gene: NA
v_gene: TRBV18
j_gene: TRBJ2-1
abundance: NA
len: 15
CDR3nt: TGTGCCAGCTCACCACTAGTCGCCGGGTACAATGAGCAGTTCTTC
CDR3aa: CASSPLVAGYNEQFF

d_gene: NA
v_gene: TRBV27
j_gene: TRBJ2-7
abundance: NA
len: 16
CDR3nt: TGTGCCAGCAGGAACACCGGGACCCCCGCCTCCTACGAGCAGTACTTC
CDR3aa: CASRNTGTPASYEQYF

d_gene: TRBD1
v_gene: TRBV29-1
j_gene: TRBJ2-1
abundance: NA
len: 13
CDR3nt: TGCAGCGTGTCGGGACAGGAATACAATGAGCAGTTCTTC
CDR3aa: CSVSGQEYNEQFF

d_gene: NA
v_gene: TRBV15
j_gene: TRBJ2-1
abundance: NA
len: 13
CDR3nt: TGTGCCACCAGCAGAGATTTGGTTAATGAGCAGTTCTTC
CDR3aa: CATSRDLVNEQFF

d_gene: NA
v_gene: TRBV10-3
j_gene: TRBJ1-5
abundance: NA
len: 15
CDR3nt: TGTGCCATCAGTGAATCTGGGGGATACAATCAGCCCCAGCATTTT
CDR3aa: CAISESGGYNQPQHF

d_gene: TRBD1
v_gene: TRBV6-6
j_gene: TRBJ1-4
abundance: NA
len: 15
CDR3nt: TGTGCCAGCAGTTACTCGACAGGGACTAATGAAAAACTGTTTTTT
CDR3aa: CASSYSTGTNEKLFF